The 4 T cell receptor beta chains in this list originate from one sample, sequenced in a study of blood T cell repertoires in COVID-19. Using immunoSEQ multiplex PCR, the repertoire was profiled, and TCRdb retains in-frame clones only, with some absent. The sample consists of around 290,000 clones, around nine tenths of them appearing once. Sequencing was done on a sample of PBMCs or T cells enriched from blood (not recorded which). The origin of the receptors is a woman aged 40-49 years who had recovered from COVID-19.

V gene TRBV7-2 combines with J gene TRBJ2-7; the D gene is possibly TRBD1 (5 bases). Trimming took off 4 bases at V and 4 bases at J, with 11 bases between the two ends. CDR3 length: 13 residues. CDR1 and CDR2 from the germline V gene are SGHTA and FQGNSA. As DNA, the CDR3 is TGTGCCAGCAGCTATGGACAAAGGTACGAGCAGTACTTC. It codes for CASSYGQRYEQYF.

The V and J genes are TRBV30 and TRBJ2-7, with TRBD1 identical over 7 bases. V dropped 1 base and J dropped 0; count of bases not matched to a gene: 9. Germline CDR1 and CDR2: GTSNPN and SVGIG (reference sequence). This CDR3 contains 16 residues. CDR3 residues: CAWSDPGTVSSYEQYF. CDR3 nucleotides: TGTGCCTGGAGTGACCCCGGGACAGTGAGCTCCTACGAGCAGTACTTC.

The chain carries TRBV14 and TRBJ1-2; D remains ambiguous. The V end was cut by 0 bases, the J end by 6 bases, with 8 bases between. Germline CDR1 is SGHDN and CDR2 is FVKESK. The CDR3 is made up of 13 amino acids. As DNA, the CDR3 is TGTGCCAGCAGCCAAGATCGAGCAAATGGCTACACCTTC. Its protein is CASSQDRANGYTF.

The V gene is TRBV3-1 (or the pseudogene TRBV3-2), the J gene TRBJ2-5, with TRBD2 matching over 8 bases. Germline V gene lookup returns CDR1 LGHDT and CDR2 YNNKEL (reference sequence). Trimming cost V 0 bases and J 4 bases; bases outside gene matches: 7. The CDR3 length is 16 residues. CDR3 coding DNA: TGTGCCAGCAGCCAAGATCCCTTGGCGGGAGGAGAGACCCAGTACTTC. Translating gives CASSQDPLAGGETQYF.